Below are 17 T cell receptor beta chains sequenced from a single sample in a study of Tregs in tolerant kidney transplant recipients. Sequenced by immunoSEQ multiplex PCR; TCRdb stores in-frame clones only, minus some. The repertoire consists of tens of thousands of clones, with 84% occurring once and the leading ten covering roughly 4.5%. Sequencing used CD4+ T cells from blood. These receptors came from a human donor in good health.

This chain links TRBV9 with TRBJ2-5, with D perhaps TRBD1 or TRBD2 (5 bases each). Trimming removed 1 base from V and 3 bases from J, with 7 bases in between. Germline CDR1 is SGDLS and CDR2 is YYNGEE. The CDR3 consists of 13 residues. The CDR3 bases are TGTGCCAGCAGCGTAATGGGGGAAGAGACCCAGTACTTC. Protein sequence: CASSVMGEETQYF.

The V and J genes are TRBV28 and TRBJ1-2, with D unclear. The CDR3 runs to 13 residues. V lost 3 bases to trimming and J lost 0 bases, with 5 bases between them. Germline V gene sequence: CDR1 MDHEN, CDR2 SYDVKM. CDR3 coding DNA: TGTGCCAGCAGTTTGATGACTAACTATGGCTACACCTTC. Its translation is CASSLMTNYGYTF.

This chain links TRBV19 with TRBJ1-5; D unresolved. This CDR3 comprises 15 residues. The germline CDR1 and CDR2 sequences are LNHDA and SQIVND (reference sequence). Trimming stripped 5 bases from V and 2 bases from J, with 13 bases between. The CDR3 protein is CASSGYGGGNQPQHF. DNA for the CDR3: TGTGCCAGTAGTGGCTATGGCGGAGGCAATCAGCCCCAGCATTTT.

The chain uses TRBV19 and TRBJ1-4, with D perhaps TRBD1 (5 bases). V was clipped by 4 bases and J by 7 bases, with 13 bases between them. CDR1 LNHDA and CDR2 SQIVND come from the germline V gene (reference sequence). This CDR3 contains 14 residues. The CDR3 reads CASSTLQDFEKLFF. The CDR3 DNA reads as TGTGCCAGTAGTACTCTACAGGATTTTGAAAAACTGTTTTTT.

The V gene is TRBV29-1, the J gene TRBJ2-2; D gene uncertain. The CDR3 runs 12 residues. The V end was cut by 4 bases, the J end by 6 bases, with 9 bases between. CDR1 is SQVTM and CDR2 is ANQGSEA in the germline V gene. The CDR3 DNA reads TGCAGCGTTGGAGTGGGGTCCGGGGAGCTGTTTTTT. It translates to CSVGVGSGELFF.

This chain links TRBV13 with TRBJ2-2; D is ambiguous. CDR1 and CDR2 from the germline V gene are PRHDT and FYEKMQ (reference sequence). The V gene lost 8 bases and the J gene lost 6 bases, with 13 bases spanning the gap. The CDR3 totals 13 residues. The CDR3 here is CASARGWAGELFF. DNA for the CDR3: TGTGCCAGCGCTAGAGGTTGGGCCGGGGAGCTGTTTTTT.

The chain employs TRBV11-3 and TRBJ1-1; the D is unclear. The CDR3 loop spans 16 amino acids. CDR1 SGHNT and CDR2 YENEEA come from the germline V gene. Trimming shortened V by 3 bases and J by 1 base, and 15 bases separated the two germline ends. CDR3 residues: CASSFRRAIGNTEAFF. The CDR3 nucleotides read TGTGCCAGCAGCTTCCGGAGGGCAATTGGGAACACTGAAGCTTTCTTT.

The V gene is TRBV7-2, the J gene TRBJ2-3; perhaps TRBD1 as D (6 bases). The CDR3 totals 13 residues. From germline, CDR1 is SGHTA and CDR2 FQGNSA. Trimming left V 1 base short and J 6 bases short, with 8 bases between. The CDR3 nucleotides are TGTGCCAGCAGCTTAGAGGGGGAGGATACGCAGTATTTT. Translated, it gives CASSLEGEDTQYF.

This sequence joins TRBV4-1 and TRBJ2-5, with D uncertain. This CDR3 has 14 residues. Germline V gives CDR1 MGHRA, CDR2 YSYEKL. V lost 1 base and J lost 5, with 11 bases in between. CDR3 protein: CASSQVGSLETQYF. DNA of the CDR3: TGCGCCAGCAGCCAAGTTGGTTCGTTGGAGACCCAGTACTTC.

In its sample, this clone was seen a few times. The DNA of the CDR3 is TGTGCCAGCAGTGGTAGGGGGTCTAATGAAAAACTGTTTTTT. It is translated as CASSGRGSNEKLFF. The genes are TRBV2 and TRBJ1-4; D perhaps matches TRBD1 (6 bases). The V gene's germline CDR1 is SNHLY and CDR2 FYNNEI. This CDR3 spans 14 amino acids. Trimming cost V 4 bases and J 3 bases, with 9 bases left between them.

This clone has just a few counts. The chain has TRBV30 and TRBJ2-1; D is perhaps TRBD2 (6 bases). The CDR3 length is 14 residues. V shed 4 bases and J shed 0 bases, with 10 bases lying between them. Per the germline V gene, CDR1 is GTSNPN and CDR2 is SVGIG (reference sequence). CDR3 in DNA: TGTGCCTGGAAGCTCGGGGGCTCCTACAATGAGCAGTTCTTC. Translating it yields CAWKLGGSYNEQFF.

This chain uses TRBV7-2 with TRBJ2-4; 9 bases align to TRBD1. V shed 5 bases and J 5 bases; nucleotides not matched to a gene: 4. Germline V gene sequence: CDR1 SGHTA, CDR2 FQGNSA. The CDR3 extends over 14 amino acids. As DNA, the CDR3 is TGTGCCAGCAGCCCGAGGACAGGGGAAAACATTCAGTACTTC. Its translation is CASSPRTGENIQYF.

The chain joins TRBV28 to TRBJ2-3; 13 bases match TRBD2. V was pared by 2 bases and J by 4 bases, with 6 bases of the junction left unmatched. This CDR3 spans 17 amino acids. CDR1 and CDR2 from the germline V gene are MDHEN and SYDVKM. CDR3 bases: TGTGCCAGCAGTTTAGGCGGGACTAGCGGGAATGCAGATACGCAGTATTTT. This codes for CASSLGGTSGNADTQYF.

This clone was observed a handful of times. The chain's CDR3 is CASSQDPRTSGRAAYNEQFF. CDR3 in DNA: TGTGCCAGCAGCCAAGATCCGCGGACTAGCGGGAGGGCCGCCTACAATGAGCAGTTCTTC. This sequence joins TRBV14 and TRBJ2-1; TRBD2 agrees at 15 bases. With 0 bases clipped from V and 2 bases from J, the junction kept 8 bases outside the gene matches. CDR3 length: 20 residues. Germline V gene lookup returns CDR1 SGHDN and CDR2 FVKESK.

The rearrangement uses TRBV19 and TRBJ2-7; D unclear. Trimming removed 4 bases at V and 1 base at J, with 5 bases between. The CDR3 sequence is 12 residues long. Germline assignment: CDR1 LNHDA and CDR2 SQIVND (reference sequence). The CDR3 coding sequence is TGTGCCAGTAGTAGGGGTTCCTACGAGCAGTACTTC. Translation gives CASSRGSYEQYF. Combining the CDR3 with reference TRBV19 and TRBJ2-7 gives the whole variable domain DGGITQSPKYLFRKEGQNVTLSCEQNLNHDAMYWYRQDPGQGLRLIYYSQIVNDFQKGDIAEGYSVSREKKESFPLTVTSAQKNPTAFYLCASSRGSYEQYFGPGTRLTVT.

This chain connects TRBV4-1 to TRBJ1-1; D is perhaps TRBD1 (5 bases). The CDR3 covers 15 residues. V lost 0 bases, J lost 8 bases, and 16 bases lay in between. Germline CDR1 MGHRA, CDR2 YSYEKL. Here the CDR3 DNA reads TGCGCCAGCAGCCAAGATATGGGGCACCGAGGGGAAGCTTTCTTT. Protein product: CASSQDMGHRGEAFF.

The CDR3 bases are TGTGCCAGCAGCTGGGGGACCTCCCTGGGAGGAGATACGCAGTATTTT. It is translated as CASSWGTSLGGDTQYF. The V and J genes are TRBV5-6 and TRBJ2-3, with D maybe TRBD2 (6 bases). Looked up from germline, CDR1 is SGHDT and CDR2 is YYEEEE. V was pared by 3 bases and J by 5 bases, with 19 bases between. The CDR3 totals 16 residues.